What follows are 13 T cell receptor beta chains derived from one specimen sequenced in a study of blood T cells in healthy people across ages. A J-beta primer mix and a sample-barcoded 5' primer were used in a second PCR of about 7 to 12 cycles. TCRdb reprocessed the 5' RACE reads with MiXCR, giving one entry per CDR3 protein. The sample has about 830,000 distinct CDR3 sequences, approximately 59% seen once; the top ten hold roughly a quarter. Sequencing was carried out using blood. All receptors derive from a man aged 30 to 45 in good health.

This clonotype occurred a few times. J is TRBJ2-7 and V is TRBV12-3 or TRBV12-4; unclear D gene. V was pared by 5 bases and J by 2 bases, with 10 bases between. This CDR3 is built from 13 residues. The CDR3 coding sequence is TGTGCCAGCAGTACCGGACCCACCTACGAGCAGTACTTC. The encoded protein is CASSTGPTYEQYF.

The rearrangement joins TRBV5-1 to TRBJ1-1; D gene uncertain. V was clipped by 0 bases and J by 1 base, with 7 bases between them. This CDR3 has 14 amino acids. Per germline, CDR1 SGHRS and CDR2 YFSETQ. The CDR3 sequence: CASSLGAGNTEAFF. The CDR3 DNA reads as TGCGCCAGCAGCTTGGGCGCGGGGAACACTGAAGCTTTCTTT.

The chain is built from TRBV29-1 and TRBJ2-1, with 13 bases that match TRBD2. CDR1 and CDR2 from the germline V gene are SQVTM and ANQGSEA. The CDR3 is 15 amino acids. With 7 bases clipped from V and 2 bases from J, the junction kept 5 bases outside the gene matches. DNA for the CDR3: TGCAGCGCCGAACTAGCGGGGGGGCCCTACAATGAGCAGTTCTTC. Translated: CSAELAGGPYNEQFF.

This clonotype was seen just once. The gene calls are TRBV20-1 and TRBJ2-7; D may be TRBD2 (6 bases). The germline V and J ends were trimmed by 0 bases and 0 bases, with 12 bases remaining between them. CDR3 size: 15 residues. CDR1 is DFQATT, CDR2 SNEGSKA, per germline (reference sequence). The CDR3 is CSARERSGRSYEQYF. The CDR3 coding sequence is TGCAGTGCTAGAGAGAGAAGCGGGCGCTCCTACGAGCAGTACTTC.

The V and J genes are TRBV7-9 and TRBJ1-1; no clear D. The germline gives CDR1 SEHNR, CDR2 FQNEAQ (reference sequence). Trimming cost V 8 bases and J 0 bases, with 10 bases left between them. The CDR3 has 13 residues. The CDR3 nucleotides read TGTGCCAGCCGTGGGGATTTGAACACTGAAGCTTTCTTT. Translating gives CASRGDLNTEAFF.

This chain links TRBV20-1 with TRBJ2-7; D is perhaps TRBD1 or TRBD2 (5 bases each). Germline values: CDR1 DFQATT, CDR2 SNEGSKA (reference sequence). V was pared by 3 bases and J by 3 bases, with 9 bases between. This CDR3 has 12 residues. DNA for the CDR3: TGCAGTGCTAGGGGGGACGACTACGAGCAGTACTTC. Its translation is CSARGDDYEQYF.

V usage is TRBV7-2 and J usage is TRBJ2-7; 7 nucleotides match TRBD1. The CDR3 is 14 residues long. Germline CDR1 and CDR2: SGHTA and FQGNSA. V lost 5 bases, J lost 3 bases, and 7 bases stayed unmatched. The chain's CDR3 is CASSDLGQYYEQYF. CDR3 in DNA: TGTGCCAGCAGCGACTTGGGACAGTACTACGAGCAGTACTTC.

The CDR3 loop is CASSHRVNTQYF. For the CDR3, the DNA is TGTGCCAGCAGCCACAGGGTAAATACGCAGTATTTT. The V call is TRBV7-9, the J call TRBJ2-3; possible D gene TRBD1, 6 bases. CDR1 is SEHNR and CDR2 is FQNEAQ in the germline V gene (reference sequence). The V gene lost 5 bases and the J gene lost 7 bases, with 10 bases spanning the gap. The length of the CDR3 is 12 residues.

CDR3 protein: CASSLRLISGYEQYF. In DNA, the CDR3 is TGTGCCAGCAGTTTAAGGTTGATCTCCGGCTACGAGCAGTACTTC. This sequence joins TRBV27 and TRBJ2-7; D remains ambiguous. The CDR3 totals 15 residues. The V gene lost 2 bases and the J gene lost 3 bases, with 14 bases spanning the gap. Germline V gives CDR1 MNHEY, CDR2 SMNVEV (reference sequence).

The chain couples TRBV2 to TRBJ2-7; no firm D call. The CDR3 is 14 residues long. Germline CDR1 reads SNHLY; CDR2 reads FYNNEI. V was shortened by 5 bases and J by 0 bases, with 11 bases between the two germline ends. In nucleotides, the CDR3 is TGTGCCAGCAGTTGGGAAAACAGCTCCTACGAGCAGTACTTC. It is translated as CASSWENSSYEQYF.

The chain joins TRBV15 to TRBJ1-5; maybe TRBD1 (5 bases). This CDR3 region has 15 residues. Germline V gives CDR1 LNHNV, CDR2 YYDKDF (reference sequence). V was shortened by 1 base and J by 5 bases, with 12 bases between the two germline ends. CDR3 DNA: TGTGCCACCAGCAGAGCGGGGGTGAGGCATCAGCCCCAGCATTTT. Translation gives CATSRAGVRHQPQHF.

The chain couples TRBV4-3 to TRBJ2-5; either TRBD1 or TRBD2 may fit D (7 bases each). The CDR3 has 15 residues. The V end was cut by 0 bases, the J end by 4 bases, with 12 bases between. Germline V lookup: CDR1 LGHNA, CDR2 YSLEER. CDR3 loop: CASSQEGRGGETQYF. For the CDR3, the DNA is TGCGCCAGCAGCCAAGAGGGCAGGGGGGGAGAGACCCAGTACTTC.

As DNA, the CDR3 is TGTGCCAGCAGCTTACTGTCAGGGTACGAGCAGTACTTC. It is translated as CASSLLSGYEQYF. The chain carries TRBV11-3 and TRBJ2-5; a possible D gene is TRBD1 (5 bases). The end of the DNA fits TRBJ2-7 better, so the J call may be wrong. CDR1 is SGHNT, CDR2 YENEEA, per germline. The length of the CDR3 is 13 residues.